Here is one T cell receptor beta chain with its context. As yet, its antigen is unknown. Per germline, CDR1 GTSNPN and CDR2 SVGIG (reference sequence). The CDR3 is 11 residues long. Trimming pared 1 base from V and 7 bases from J, leaving 8 bases between. This record comes from a study of cytomegalovirus exposure and HLA in healthy donors. Primers: 60 Vbeta forward and 13 Jbeta reverse. This table comes from immunoSEQ multiplex PCR, and its TCRdb copy is limited to in-frame clones, with some not included. The data hold some 74,000 clones, with over 50% observed a single time. Broader study findings: In an earlier analysis, in around 590 donors, most V segments appeared productive either ~87% or ~30% of the time.

This rearrangement joins TRBV30 to TRBJ2-7; D uncertain. The sample taken for sequencing was PBMCs. The source of this sequence is a man between 40 and 49 years old in good health and CMV-seropositive. In DNA form, the CDR3 reads TGTGCCTGGAGTGCTGCGGATGAGCAGTACTTC. Translation: CAWSAADEQYF.